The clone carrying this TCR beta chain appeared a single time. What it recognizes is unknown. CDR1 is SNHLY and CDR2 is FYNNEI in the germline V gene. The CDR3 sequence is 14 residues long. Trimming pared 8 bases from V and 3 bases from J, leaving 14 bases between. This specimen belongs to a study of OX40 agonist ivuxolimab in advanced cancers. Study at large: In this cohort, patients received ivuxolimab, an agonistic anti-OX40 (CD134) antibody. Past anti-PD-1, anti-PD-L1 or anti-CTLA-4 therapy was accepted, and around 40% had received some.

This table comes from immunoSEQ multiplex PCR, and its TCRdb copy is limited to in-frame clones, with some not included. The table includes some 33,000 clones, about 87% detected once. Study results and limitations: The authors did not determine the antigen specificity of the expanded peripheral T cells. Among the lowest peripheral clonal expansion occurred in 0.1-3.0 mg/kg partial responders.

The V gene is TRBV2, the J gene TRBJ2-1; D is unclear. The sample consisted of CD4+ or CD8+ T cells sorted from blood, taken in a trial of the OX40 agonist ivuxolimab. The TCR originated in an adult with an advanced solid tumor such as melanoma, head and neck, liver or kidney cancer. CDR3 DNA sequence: TGTGCCAGCCAAAACAATGCCGACTACAATGAGCAGTTCTTC. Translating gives CASQNNADYNEQFF.